The text below deals with one T cell receptor beta chain. The antigen is undetermined. This specimen comes from a study of shared clonotypes between healthy human individuals. Study overall: Aged 18 to 49, the donors were a couple of women and a few men. Each donor's CD4 naive and CD4 memory cells filled three plates apiece, CD8 naive two, and CD8 memory one.

J lost 4 bases, V lost 4 bases, and 9 bases had no gene match. Germline V gene lookup returns CDR1 SGDLS and CDR2 YYNGEE. This CDR3 contains 15 residues. The naive CD8 population came from CD45RO-negative cells selected for CCR7, without terminally differentiated effector memory CD45RA+ cells. The method was immunoSEQ multiplex PCR; TCRdb's version includes in-frame clones alone and lacks a portion of them. The sample lists around 2,000,000 clones; approximately 94% were seen once. Study-wide points: Naive CD4 clonotypes overlapped across a few donors at around 5%.

The chain has TRBV9 and TRBJ2-7; TRBD1 aligns across 9 bases. Sequences were obtained from naive CD8+ T cells sorted from blood. The receptor comes from a young man in good health. The CDR3 loop reads CASSLRGDRVYEQYF. CDR3 bases: TGTGCCAGCAGCCTGAGAGGGGACAGGGTGTACGAGCAGTACTTC.